These 30 T cell receptor beta chains were sequenced from one sample in a study of blood T cell repertoires in COVID-19. Profiled with immunoSEQ multiplex PCR; TCRdb holds only in-frame clones, not every one. This table holds some 25,000 clones, roughly 90% found once. The material sequenced was peripheral blood. These TCRs come from a human donor in a cohort sampled during active COVID-19.

The rearrangement joins TRBV5-1 to TRBJ2-3; 10 bases are a match to TRBD2. V shed 1 base, J shed 0 bases, and the junction held 8 bases outside the gene matches. From germline, CDR1 is SGHRS and CDR2 YFSETQ. The CDR3 sequence is 18 residues long. This CDR3 reads CASSLSLAGASSTDTQYF. CDR3 sequence (DNA): TGCGCCAGCAGCTTGTCTCTAGCGGGGGCCTCTAGCACAGATACGCAGTATTTT.

The chain uses TRBV5-1 and TRBJ2-2, with D perhaps TRBD1 (6 bases). The germline V gene has CDR1 SGHRS and CDR2 YFSETQ. The CDR3 has 15 amino acids. With 2 bases removed from V and 2 bases from J, the gap between germline ends came to 10 bases. DNA for the CDR3: TGCGCCAGCAGCTTTCGGACAGCCAACACCGGGGAGCTGTTTTTT. It codes for CASSFRTANTGELFF. Variable domain in full (rest from reference TRBV5-1 and TRBJ2-2): KAGVTQTPRYLIKTRGQQVTLSCSPISGHRSVSWYQQTPGQGLQFLFEYFSETQRNKGNFPGRFSGRQFSNSRSEMNVSTLELGDSALYLCASSFRTANTGELFFGEGSRLTVL.

The rearrangement links TRBV19 to TRBJ2-5; D remains ambiguous. The CDR3 loop spans 12 amino acids. CDR1 and CDR2 (germline): LNHDA, SQIVND (reference sequence). V was clipped by 5 bases and J by 5 bases, with 9 bases between them. The CDR3 bases are TGTGCCAGTAGTCCCCCCGGTGAGACCCAGTACTTC. As protein: CASSPPGETQYF.

CDR3 coding DNA: TGTGCCAGCAGTTACTCGATTTTACTAGCGGGAGGCACGGGCAATGAGCAGTTCTTC. Translating gives CASSYSILLAGGTGNEQFF. This chain joins TRBV6-2 or TRBV6-3 and TRBJ2-1, with 12 bases fitting TRBD2. Germline assignment: CDR1 MNHEY and CDR2 SVGEGT. The J segment lost 6 bases and the V segment lost 0 bases, leaving 12 bases of the junction unmatched. The CDR3 is made up of 19 amino acids.

The chain couples TRBV4-2 to TRBJ1-1; 9 bases align to TRBD1. The ends lost 0 bases at V and 8 bases at J; junction bases unmatched: 4. CDR1 is LGHNA and CDR2 is YNFKEQ in the germline V gene. The CDR3 length is 14 residues. Here the CDR3 reads CASSQDGTGTEAFF. CDR3 nucleotide sequence: TGTGCCAGCAGCCAAGATGGGACAGGGACAGAAGCTTTCTTT.

A single count supports this clone. The chain carries TRBV21-1 and TRBJ1-6. TRBV21-1 is labeled a pseudogene. This CDR3 has 17 residues. In nucleotides, the CDR3 is TGTGCCAGCAGCTCGCAAAGGAGGGGTGACCCGTTCTCACCCCTCCACTTT. This sequence encodes CASSSQRRGDPFSPLHF.

The chain has TRBV2 and TRBJ2-4; the match to TRBD1 covers 8 bases. Germline V gene data show CDR1 as SNHLY and CDR2 as FYNNEI. Losses at the gene ends were 8 bases for V and 6 bases for J; bases not matched to a gene: 12. The CDR3 is 15 amino acids. CDR3: CASGADREALNIQYF. The CDR3 DNA is TGTGCCAGCGGGGCGGACAGGGAGGCCCTAAACATTCAGTACTTC.

V usage is TRBV6-5 and J usage is TRBJ1-1; 7 bases are a match to TRBD1. Unmatched junction bases numbered 7, after V lost 6 bases and J lost 0 bases. The CDR3 sequence is 15 residues long. Per germline, CDR1 MNHEY and CDR2 SVGAGI. CDR3 sequence reads: CASRRYRGMNTEAFF. Here the CDR3 DNA reads TGTGCCAGCAGAAGATACAGGGGCATGAACACTGAAGCTTTCTTT.

The gene calls are TRBV11-3 and TRBJ1-4, with D maybe TRBD1 (6 bases). CDR1 is SGHNT, CDR2 YENEEA, per germline. Trimming stripped 4 bases from V and 16 bases from J, with 16 bases between. This CDR3 is 12 amino acids long. The CDR3 coding sequence is TGTGCCAGCAGCTCGCAACAGGGCTGCCAGTTTTTT. As protein: CASSSQQGCQFF.

This chain connects TRBV6-5 to TRBJ2-3; D unresolved. The germline V and J ends were trimmed by 6 bases and 4 bases, with 11 bases remaining between them. CDR1 MNHEY and CDR2 SVGAGI come from the germline V gene. CDR3 length equals 13 residues. This CDR3 is CASSPNRADTQYF. The CDR3 DNA reads TGTGCCAGCAGCCCCAATCGGGCAGATACGCAGTATTTT.

This chain uses TRBV7-9 with TRBJ1-6; no definite D call. Trimming took 2 bases from V and 7 from J, leaving 3 bases between them. Germline V lookup: CDR1 SEHNR, CDR2 FQNEAQ (reference sequence). The CDR3 is 12 residues long. The CDR3 region is CASSLSNSPLHF. CDR3 bases: TGTGCCAGCAGCTTATCAAATTCACCCCTCCACTTT. The full variable domain, rest sourced from reference TRBV7-9 and TRBJ1-6, is DTGVSQNPRHKITKRGQNVTFRCDPISEHNRLYWYRQTLGQGPEFLTYFQNEAQLEKSRLLSDRFSAERPKGSFSTLEIQRTEQGDSAMYLCASSLSNSPLHFGNGTRLTVT.

V gene TRBV11-2 combines with J gene TRBJ1-2, with a tentative D call TRBD1 (5 bases). The CDR3 loop spans 13 amino acids. The V end lost 0 bases, the J end lost 3 bases, and 5 bases lay between the germline ends. Germline assignment: CDR1 SGHAT and CDR2 FQNNGV. CDR3 region: CASSLDRDYGYTF. The DNA for the CDR3 is TGTGCCAGCAGCTTAGACAGGGACTATGGCTACACCTTC.

This chain links TRBV7-9 with TRBJ2-7; D is undetermined. CDR1 is SEHNR, CDR2 FQNEAQ, per germline (reference sequence). V shed 1 base and J shed 2 bases, with 9 bases lying between them. This CDR3 comprises 14 residues. The CDR3 spells CASSLDQVPYEQYF. CDR3 in DNA: TGTGCCAGCAGCTTAGACCAGGTGCCCTACGAGCAGTACTTC.

This chain joins TRBV4-3 and TRBJ2-7, with 7 nucleotides matching TRBD1. The germline gives CDR1 LGHNA, CDR2 YSLEER. The CDR3 contains 15 residues. V lost 3 bases, J lost 0 bases, and 5 bases stayed unmatched. The CDR3 DNA reads TGCGCCAGCAGCCATCGACAGGGAAGCTCCTACGAGCAGTACTTC. Translation: CASSHRQGSSYEQYF.

CDR3 nucleotide sequence: TGTGCCAGCAGCTTAGGGGAAGCGGGTTTAAACATTCAGTACTTC. It yields the protein CASSLGEAGLNIQYF. The chain has TRBV7-9 and TRBJ2-4; tentative D call: TRBD2 (6 bases). The germline CDR1 and CDR2 sequences are SEHNR and FQNEAQ (reference sequence). The CDR3 spans 15 residues. V was pared by 1 base and J by 6 bases, with 13 bases between. Combining the CDR3 with reference TRBV7-9 and TRBJ2-4 gives the whole variable domain DTGVSQNPRHKITKRGQNVTFRCDPISEHNRLYWYRQTLGQGPEFLTYFQNEAQLEKSRLLSDRFSAERPKGSFSTLEIQRTEQGDSAMYLCASSLGEAGLNIQYFGAGTRLSVL.

This chain uses TRBV15 with TRBJ1-5; 8 nucleotides match TRBD1. CDR1 is LNHNV and CDR2 is YYDKDF in the germline V gene (reference sequence). Trimming at V came to 2 bases and at J to 2 bases, leaving 8 bases not matched to a gene. CDR3 size: 17 residues. CDR3 in amino acids: CATSRPQGAGGNQPQHF. CDR3 DNA sequence: TGTGCCACCAGCAGACCCCAGGGGGCTGGAGGCAATCAGCCCCAGCATTTT.

The chain uses TRBV7-9 and TRBJ1-6; 9 positions match TRBD1. The CDR3 is 17 residues long. Germline assignment: CDR1 SEHNR and CDR2 FQNEAQ (reference sequence). V was pared by 5 bases and J by 6 bases, with 11 bases of the junction left unmatched. The CDR3 nucleotides are TGTGCCAGCAGCCCCCGGGGCGCGGGACAGGGTAATTCACCCCTCCACTTT. Translation gives CASSPRGAGQGNSPLHF.

The J gene is TRBJ2-7, the V gene TRBV6-5, with TRBD1 matching over 7 bases. Germline loops: CDR1 MNHEY, CDR2 SVGAGI. V gave up 2 bases and J gave up 5 bases; unmatched junction bases: 6. CDR3 length equals 14 residues. This CDR3 reads CASSYDRVINEQYF. The DNA of the CDR3 is TGTGCCAGCAGTTACGACAGGGTGATAAACGAGCAGTACTTC.

V and J are TRBV28 and TRBJ1-2, with unresolved D. Germline CDR1 and CDR2: MDHEN and SYDVKM. V gave up 2 bases and J gave up 5 bases, with 15 bases separating them. The CDR3 contains 15 residues. The CDR3 region is CASSLGQQSIYGYTF. The CDR3 region has the DNA TGTGCCAGCAGTTTAGGGCAGCAATCGATTTATGGCTACACCTTC.

The CDR3 protein is CASSYSVQGSTEAFF. The CDR3 nucleotides read TGTGCCAGCAGTTACTCGGTACAGGGAAGCACTGAAGCTTTCTTT. The gene calls are TRBV6-5 and TRBJ1-1, with D possibly matching TRBD1 (6 bases). CDR3 length: 15 residues. Trimming took 0 bases from V and 4 from J, leaving 12 bases between them. Germline-derived CDR1 and CDR2 are MNHEY and SVGAGI.

This clone was seen a handful of times. This sequence joins TRBV4-3 and TRBJ1-4; 7 bases are shared with TRBD1. The CDR3 spans 16 residues. Germline V CDR1 and CDR2: LGHNA, YSLEER. The J segment lost 4 bases and the V segment lost 5 bases, leaving 10 bases of the junction unmatched. CDR3 bases: TGCGCCAGCAGCTCGAGACCGGGACAGAGTAATGAAAAACTGTTTTTT. Its translation: CASSSRPGQSNEKLFF.

Only one count was recorded for this clone. This rearrangement joins TRBV5-6 to TRBJ2-5, with 15 bases that match TRBD2. This CDR3 has 16 amino acids. V lost 4 bases and J lost 5; bases outside the gene matches: 6. CDR1 is SGHDT, CDR2 YYEEEE, per germline. The CDR3 loop is CASSRGLAGGPETQYF. The CDR3 region has the DNA TGTGCCAGCAGCAGAGGACTAGCGGGGGGGCCGGAGACCCAGTACTTC.

The gene calls are TRBV7-2 and TRBJ1-6; a weak D match, TRBD1 (6 bases). The CDR3 is 14 amino acids. Germline V gives CDR1 SGHTA, CDR2 FQGNSA. V shed 1 base and J shed 7 bases, with 8 bases lying between them. CDR3 nucleotides: TGTGCCAGCAGCTTAGGGGACACAAATTCACCCCTCCACTTT. It codes for CASSLGDTNSPLHF.

V gene TRBV19 combines with J gene TRBJ1-4, with D possibly matching TRBD1 (5 bases). V was shortened by 11 bases and J by 6 bases, with 25 bases between the two germline ends. Germline CDR1 LNHDA, CDR2 SQIVND (reference sequence). This CDR3 region has 16 residues. CDR3 nucleotide sequence: TGTGCCTCCGGCGGGGCCCAGGGTCTAATCTATGAAAAACTGTTTTTT. Protein sequence: CASGGAQGLIYEKLFF.

The chain links TRBV27 to TRBJ1-6, with 8 bases that match TRBD1. This CDR3 spans 18 amino acids. Trimming cost V 4 bases and J 8 bases; bases outside gene matches: 16. Germline V gene lookup returns CDR1 MNHEY and CDR2 SMNVEV (reference sequence). For the CDR3, the DNA is TGTGCCAGCAGTTATCTAGCGGGACAGGTATTTTTCGATTCACCCCTCCACTTT. Translation gives CASSYLAGQVFFDSPLHF.

The chain uses TRBV7-8 and TRBJ2-7; 7 bases agree with TRBD2. V lost 1 base, J lost 6 bases, and 6 bases stayed unmatched. CDR3 length equals 14 residues. Germline loops: CDR1 SGHVS, CDR2 FQNEAQ. CDR3 DNA sequence: TGTGCCAGCAGCTTAGACCTAGCGGAGCCCGAGCAGTACTTC. This encodes CASSLDLAEPEQYF.

V gene TRBV15 combines with J gene TRBJ1-1; D gene unclear. The CDR3 is 14 residues long. Germline V CDR1 and CDR2: LNHNV, YYDKDF (reference sequence). V lost 0 bases to trimming and J lost 7 bases, with 12 bases between them. CDR3 region: CATSRDQSQREAFF. For the CDR3, the DNA is TGTGCCACCAGCAGAGATCAGTCGCAGCGTGAAGCTTTCTTT.

V gene TRBV5-1 combines with J gene TRBJ1-2; 8 bases align to TRBD1. The CDR3 consists of 15 residues. The V segment lost 1 base and the J segment 5 bases; nucleotides outside the gene matches: 7. Per germline, CDR1 SGHRS and CDR2 YFSETQ. The CDR3 spells CASSLSGTGDYGYTF. The CDR3 DNA reads as TGCGCCAGCAGCTTGTCCGGGACAGGAGATTATGGCTACACCTTC.

This chain connects TRBV5-5 to TRBJ1-6; tentatively, D is TRBD1 (6 bases). Germline values: CDR1 SGHKS, CDR2 YYEKEE (reference sequence). V was pared by 4 bases and J by 9 bases, with 17 bases between. The CDR3 has 15 residues. CDR3 amino acids: CASSIRDNRISPLHF. The CDR3 nucleotides are TGTGCCAGCAGCATCCGGGACAATAGGATTTCACCCCTCCACTTT.

The V gene is TRBV6-2 or TRBV6-3, the J gene TRBJ2-7, with 8 bases lining up with TRBD1. The CDR3 covers 14 residues. J lost 6 bases, V lost 4 bases, and 8 bases had no gene match. Germline assignment: CDR1 MNHEY and CDR2 SVGEGT. CDR3 sequence (DNA): TGTGCCAGCAGTTCCGGACAGGGTCTCTTCGAGCAGTACTTC. Translating gives CASSSGQGLFEQYF.